Only one count was recorded for the clone carrying this TCR beta chain. This sample is part of a study of blood T cell repertoires in COVID-19. Across the study: The United States, Italy and Spain were the sources of the acute and convalescent COVID-19 samples.

Libraries were prepared by immunoSEQ multiplex PCR; TCRdb keeps only in-frame clonotypes and omits some of them. The table shows around 300,000 clones, with 75% to 90% occurring only once. Participants were aged about 18 to 89 years from 20 to 30 US areas. CDR3 length: 13 amino acids. Trimming took 9 bases from V and 2 from J, leaving 14 bases between them. Germline values: CDR1 LGHDT, CDR2 YNNKEL (reference sequence). V is TRBV3-1 (or the pseudogene TRBV3-2) and J is TRBJ2-7; a possible D gene is TRBD1 (6 bases). The sample consisted of PBMCs or T cells enriched from blood (not recorded which). The clonotype originates from a woman aged 18 to 35 who had recovered from COVID-19. DNA for the CDR3: TGTGCCAGTCGATCCGCAGGGGCCTACGAGCAGTACTTC. It yields the protein CASRSAGAYEQYF.